A single sample gave rise to the 6 T cell receptor beta chains below, sequenced in a study of CD8 T cells in ankylosing spondylitis. TCRdb re-derived calls from the 5' RACE reads in MiXCR, one entry per CDR3 protein. The sample carries 250,000 or so distinct CDR3 sequences, roughly a quarter recorded once. What was sequenced was blood, either unsorted or a sorted T cell fraction (not recorded which). The receptors stem from a male donor with ankylosing spondylitis or in good health (not recorded which).

This clonotype has at least ten counts. The CDR3 DNA is TGTGCCAGCAGCCGGTTACAGGGGGCCGGTGGCTACACCTTC. It is translated as CASSRLQGAGGYTF. V usage is TRBV12-3 or TRBV12-4 and J usage is TRBJ1-2, with 9 bases identical to TRBD1. The V segment lost 6 bases and the J segment 7 bases; nucleotides outside the gene matches: 9. This CDR3 region has 14 residues.

This clonotype occurred once. V usage is TRBV20-1 and J usage is TRBJ2-3; TRBD2 matches at 14 bases. The CDR3 spans 17 residues. Looked up from germline, CDR1 is DFQATT and CDR2 is SNEGSKA (reference sequence). V was clipped by 6 bases and J by 1 base; unmatched bases: 9. The CDR3 DNA reads as TGCAGTGCGGTCCCGGGACTAGCGGGGGCCCGCACAGATACGCAGTATTTT. This sequence encodes CSAVPGLAGARTDTQYF.

This clonotype has only a few counts. The chain has TRBV12-3 or TRBV12-4 and TRBJ2-5; D possibly matches TRBD1 or TRBD2 (7 bases each). V gave up 4 bases and J gave up 3 bases, with 15 bases separating them. This CDR3 has 15 amino acids. The CDR3: CASSWGAGGEETQYF. As DNA, the CDR3 is TGTGCCAGCAGTTGGGGGGCAGGGGGGGAAGAGACCCAGTACTTC.

This clonotype was recorded at least ten times. The gene calls are TRBV2 and TRBJ2-2; D might be TRBD1 (6 bases). V shed 7 bases and J shed 2 bases, with 17 bases lying between them. The CDR3 is 16 residues long. Germline V gene data show CDR1 as SNHLY and CDR2 as FYNNEI. The CDR3 DNA follows: TGTGCCAGCAAAGTAACAGGGATTCCTAACACCGGGGAGCTGTTTTTT. It is translated as CASKVTGIPNTGELFF.

This clonotype was detected many times. The V and J genes are TRBV3-1 and TRBJ2-7, with D perhaps TRBD2 (5 bases). Per germline, CDR1 LGHDT and CDR2 YNNKEL (reference sequence). This CDR3 has 14 amino acids. Trimming left V 1 base short and J 0 bases short, with 7 bases between. The chain's CDR3 is CASSQGTDSYEQYF. The CDR3 DNA reads as TGTGCCAGCAGCCAAGGGACTGACTCCTACGAGCAGTACTTC.

The chain carries TRBV29-1 and TRBJ1-5; 7 nucleotides match TRBD1. The germline gives CDR1 SQVTM, CDR2 ANQGSEA. J lost 1 base, V lost 7 bases, and 7 bases had no gene match. The CDR3 is made up of 14 amino acids. The CDR3 nucleotides are TGCAGCGGAGGACAGGTATGGAGCAATCAGCCCCAGCATTTT. It yields the protein CSGGQVWSNQPQHF.